Listed here are 21 T cell receptor beta chains from one sample, sequenced in a study of human T cells and chemical hapten exposure. TCRdb analysed the RACE reads with MiXCR anew, one entry per CDR3 protein. This table has a few hundred thousand distinct CDR3 sequences, 5.5% appearing once. The sample's time point: pre-sensitization, week 0. The treatment: therapeutic diphenylcyclopropenone sensitization with weekly scalp DPC. The source was whole blood, collected in connection with sensitization to the hapten diphenylcyclopropenone (DPC). The source of these receptors is a young woman with alopecia areata. Some clones in this sample may be carry-over from other donors' samples.

This clonotype was picked up many times. The rearrangement uses TRBV7-2 and TRBJ2-3; the D gene is possibly TRBD2 (7 bases). The V end was cut by 1 base, the J end by 4 bases, with 18 bases between. CDR1 and CDR2 (germline): SGHTA, FQGNSA. CDR3 length: 17 residues. The CDR3: CASSLVGGAQGADTQYF. The CDR3 DNA is TGTGCCAGCAGCTTAGTGGGGGGGGCCCAAGGGGCAGATACGCAGTATTTT.

This clonotype was seen repeatedly, ten times or more. The chain recombines TRBV6-2 or TRBV6-3 with TRBJ1-5; TRBD1 matches 7 bases. The CDR3 contains 14 residues. CDR1 and CDR2 (germline): MNHEY, SVGEGT. V gave up 6 bases and J gave up 7 bases; unmatched junction bases: 9. CDR3 coding DNA: TGTGCCAGCAGCCGACAGGGAGGTTCGCAGCCCCAGCATTTT. Translation gives CASSRQGGSQPQHF.

In this sample, this clonotype turned up a few times. The chain combines TRBV12-3 or TRBV12-4 with TRBJ2-3; D may correspond to TRBD1 or TRBD2 (5 bases each). V was shortened by 2 bases and J by 7 bases, with 19 bases between the two germline ends. The CDR3 consists of 16 residues. The CDR3, as DNA: TGTGCCAGCAGTTTAAGGGGACGTGGTGTCTCCCATACGCAGTATTTT. Protein product: CASSLRGRGVSHTQYF.

This clonotype was recorded a few times. This chain connects TRBV12-3 or TRBV12-4 to TRBJ1-6; a possible D gene is TRBD1 (5 bases). CDR3 size: 15 residues. V lost 4 bases, J lost 6 bases, and 13 bases lay in between. CDR3 bases: TGTGCCAGCAGTTATCGTACAGGCATTAATTCACCCCTCCACTTT. Its translation: CASSYRTGINSPLHF.

The rearrangement joins TRBV15 to TRBJ2-7; D not certain. Germline values: CDR1 LNHNV, CDR2 YYDKDF (reference sequence). V lost 0 bases and J lost 5, with 11 bases in between. The CDR3 totals 14 residues. CDR3 DNA: TGTGCCACCAGCAGAGATCGCTGGCAGGACGAGCAGTACTTC. This gives the protein CATSRDRWQDEQYF.

The table lists this clonotype with many counts. In DNA, the CDR3 is TGCAGCCTAGCCAAAACAGGGTATGAGCAGTTCTTC. Protein sequence: CSLAKTGYEQFF. The chain has TRBV29-1 and TRBJ2-1; D may be TRBD1 (6 bases). The V gene's germline CDR1 is SQVTM and CDR2 ANQGSEA. Deletions cut 8 bases from V and 8 bases from J, with 16 bases between. There are 12 residues in the CDR3.

The table lists this clonotype with many counts. The V gene is TRBV7-2, the J gene TRBJ1-2; 8 positions match TRBD1. CDR1 and CDR2 from the germline V gene are SGHTA and FQGNSA. V lost 5 bases, J lost 6 bases, and 8 bases stayed unmatched. The CDR3 extends over 14 amino acids. CDR3 coding DNA: TGTGCCAGCAGCCGTGGGGACAGGCAGAATGGCTACACCTTC. It is translated as CASSRGDRQNGYTF.

This clonotype was counted a few times. V is TRBV18 and J is TRBJ2-1, with TRBD2 as a possible D gene (6 bases). CDR3 size: 14 residues. Germline lookup yields CDR1 KGHSH and CDR2 LQKENI. V was pared by 3 bases and J by 6 bases, with 12 bases between. CDR3 region: CASSPGTFGNEQFF. The CDR3, as DNA: TGTGCCAGCTCACCTGGGACTTTTGGCAATGAGCAGTTCTTC.

The rearrangement uses TRBV3-1 and TRBJ2-1; TRBD2 is a possible D gene (5 bases). This CDR3 region has 15 residues. Germline loops: CDR1 LGHDT, CDR2 YNNKEL (reference sequence). V gave up 1 base and J gave up 3 bases, with 10 bases separating them. The CDR3: CASSQGLAGYNEQFF. CDR3 coding DNA: TGTGCCAGCAGCCAAGGGCTAGCAGGCTACAATGAGCAGTTCTTC.

This clonotype was recorded many times. The chain's CDR3 is CASTYPGGDPLHF. The CDR3, as DNA: TGTGCCAGCACCTACCCCGGGGGAGATCCCCTCCACTTT. This rearrangement joins TRBV7-2 to TRBJ1-6; weak D call: TRBD1 (5 bases). CDR1 and CDR2 from the germline V gene are SGHTA and FQGNSA. Trimming left V 7 bases short and J 13 bases short, with 17 bases between. The CDR3 extends over 13 amino acids.

The table lists this clonotype with many counts. An end of the junction does not agree with germline; a read error may underlie this. The rearrangement links TRBV4-2 to TRBJ2-3, with 12 bases matching TRBD2. This CDR3 comprises 13 residues. The germline CDR1 and CDR2 sequences are LGHNA and YNFKEQ. CDR3 DNA sequence: TGTGCCAGCAGCCAAGATTTGGGACTAGCGGGTTTTTTT. Translating gives CASSQDLGLAGFF.

The rearrangement uses TRBV27 and TRBJ2-3, with a weak D call TRBD2 (5 bases). The CDR3 is 14 amino acids. Germline CDR1 is MNHEY and CDR2 is SMNVEV (reference sequence). V was trimmed by 3 bases and J by 2 bases, leaving 9 bases between them. CDR3 nucleotides: TGTGCCAGCAGTTTGGCTAGCCTCACAGATACGCAGTATTTT. Protein: CASSLASLTDTQYF.

CDR3 nucleotide sequence: TGTGCCAGCAGCTTGTTTTTGGTGACAGGCAGAACTAATGAAAAACTGTTTTTT. Its protein product is CASSLFLVTGRTNEKLFF. The chain carries TRBV5-6 and TRBJ1-4; tentatively, D is TRBD1 (6 bases). The germline CDR1 and CDR2 sequences are SGHDT and YYEEEE. The CDR3 loop spans 18 amino acids. The V end lost 1 base, the J end lost 1 base, and 17 bases lay between the germline ends.

This clonotype was seen only a few times. The chain uses TRBV5-4 and TRBJ2-4; D not resolved. The germline V gene has CDR1 SGHNT and CDR2 YYREEE (reference sequence). The CDR3 length is 13 residues. The ends were cut back, 4 bases at V and 6 bases at J, with 11 bases in the middle. The CDR3, as DNA: TGTGCCAGCAGCCCCGACACCTTAAACATTCAGTACTTC. It is translated as CASSPDTLNIQYF.

This clonotype occurred many times. The chain uses TRBV27 and TRBJ2-3; the D gene could be TRBD1 or TRBD2 (5 bases each). CDR3 length: 13 amino acids. The germline V gene has CDR1 MNHEY and CDR2 SMNVEV (reference sequence). Deletions cut 5 bases from V and 9 bases from J, with 15 bases between. Here the CDR3 reads CASSPFARDTQYF. As DNA, the CDR3 is TGTGCCAGCAGTCCCTTCGCTAGGGACACGCAGTATTTT.

This clonotype occurred many times. The rearrangement joins TRBV4-1 to TRBJ1-6, with D unresolved. Trimming took 1 base from V and 0 from J, leaving 4 bases between them. Germline lookup yields CDR1 MGHRA and CDR2 YSYEKL. The CDR3 is 15 amino acids. The CDR3 DNA follows: TGCGCCAGCAGCCAAGCGAGCTCCTATAATTCACCCCTCCACTTT. Protein product: CASSQASSYNSPLHF.

This clonotype has just a few counts. At one end, the junction sequence differs from germline, possibly due to a read error. The chain employs TRBV5-5 and TRBJ2-7; the D gene is possibly TRBD1 (5 bases). The CDR3 has 13 amino acids. The germline V gene has CDR1 SGHKS and CDR2 YYEKEE (reference sequence). CDR3 in amino acids: CASSRSTEPTPDF. CDR3 nucleotide sequence: TGTGCCAGCAGCCGGTCGACAGAACCAACTCCGGACTTC.

This chain uses TRBV28 with TRBJ2-3; 12 bases align to TRBD2. With V trimmed by 6 bases and J by 2 bases, 6 bases remained unmatched. The germline CDR1 and CDR2 sequences are MDHEN and SYDVKM. CDR3 length: 16 residues. CDR3 sequence reads: CASRTLAGGPTDTQYF. CDR3 in DNA: TGTGCCAGCAGGACTCTAGCGGGGGGGCCCACAGATACGCAGTATTTT. Looking up the rest from reference TRBV28 and TRBJ2-3 gives the full variable domain: DVKVTQSSRYLVKRTGEKVFLECVQDMDHENMFWYRQDPGLGLRLIYFSYDVKMKEKGDIPEGYSVSREKKERFSLILESASTNQTSMYLCASRTLAGGPTDTQYFGPGTRLTVL.

The rearrangement joins TRBV18 to TRBJ2-7; D is unresolved. The germline CDR1 and CDR2 sequences are KGHSH and LQKENI. The CDR3 is 13 residues long. V dropped 3 bases and J dropped 3 bases, with 9 bases sitting between them. The CDR3 here is CASSPAEDYEQYF. As DNA, the CDR3 is TGTGCCAGCTCACCGGCAGAGGACTACGAGCAGTACTTC. Full variable domain (outside the CDR3, taken from reference TRBV18 and TRBJ2-7): NAGVMQNPRHLVRRRGQEARLRCSPMKGHSHVYWYRQLPEEGLKFMVYLQKENIIDESGMPKERFSAEFPKEGPSILRIQQVVRGDSAAYFCASSPAEDYEQYFGPGTRLTVT.

This clonotype was counted at least ten times. The J gene is TRBJ1-5, the V gene TRBV18, with TRBD1 identical over 8 bases. Trimming removed 4 bases from V and 3 bases from J; junction bases left unmatched: 5. The germline gives CDR1 KGHSH, CDR2 LQKENI. There are 15 residues in the CDR3. CDR3 sequence: CASSHRDRSNQPQHF. In DNA form, the CDR3 reads TGTGCCAGCTCACACCGGGACAGGTCCAATCAGCCCCAGCATTTT.

This clonotype was observed a handful of times. This chain links TRBV5-1 with TRBJ1-2; 8 nucleotides align to TRBD1. J lost 0 bases, V lost 0 bases, and 1 base had no gene match. Per germline, CDR1 SGHRS and CDR2 YFSETQ. The CDR3 is 15 amino acids. This chain's CDR3 is CASSLEGQANYGYTF. CDR3 nucleotide sequence: TGCGCCAGCAGCTTGGAGGGACAGGCTAACTATGGCTACACCTTC.